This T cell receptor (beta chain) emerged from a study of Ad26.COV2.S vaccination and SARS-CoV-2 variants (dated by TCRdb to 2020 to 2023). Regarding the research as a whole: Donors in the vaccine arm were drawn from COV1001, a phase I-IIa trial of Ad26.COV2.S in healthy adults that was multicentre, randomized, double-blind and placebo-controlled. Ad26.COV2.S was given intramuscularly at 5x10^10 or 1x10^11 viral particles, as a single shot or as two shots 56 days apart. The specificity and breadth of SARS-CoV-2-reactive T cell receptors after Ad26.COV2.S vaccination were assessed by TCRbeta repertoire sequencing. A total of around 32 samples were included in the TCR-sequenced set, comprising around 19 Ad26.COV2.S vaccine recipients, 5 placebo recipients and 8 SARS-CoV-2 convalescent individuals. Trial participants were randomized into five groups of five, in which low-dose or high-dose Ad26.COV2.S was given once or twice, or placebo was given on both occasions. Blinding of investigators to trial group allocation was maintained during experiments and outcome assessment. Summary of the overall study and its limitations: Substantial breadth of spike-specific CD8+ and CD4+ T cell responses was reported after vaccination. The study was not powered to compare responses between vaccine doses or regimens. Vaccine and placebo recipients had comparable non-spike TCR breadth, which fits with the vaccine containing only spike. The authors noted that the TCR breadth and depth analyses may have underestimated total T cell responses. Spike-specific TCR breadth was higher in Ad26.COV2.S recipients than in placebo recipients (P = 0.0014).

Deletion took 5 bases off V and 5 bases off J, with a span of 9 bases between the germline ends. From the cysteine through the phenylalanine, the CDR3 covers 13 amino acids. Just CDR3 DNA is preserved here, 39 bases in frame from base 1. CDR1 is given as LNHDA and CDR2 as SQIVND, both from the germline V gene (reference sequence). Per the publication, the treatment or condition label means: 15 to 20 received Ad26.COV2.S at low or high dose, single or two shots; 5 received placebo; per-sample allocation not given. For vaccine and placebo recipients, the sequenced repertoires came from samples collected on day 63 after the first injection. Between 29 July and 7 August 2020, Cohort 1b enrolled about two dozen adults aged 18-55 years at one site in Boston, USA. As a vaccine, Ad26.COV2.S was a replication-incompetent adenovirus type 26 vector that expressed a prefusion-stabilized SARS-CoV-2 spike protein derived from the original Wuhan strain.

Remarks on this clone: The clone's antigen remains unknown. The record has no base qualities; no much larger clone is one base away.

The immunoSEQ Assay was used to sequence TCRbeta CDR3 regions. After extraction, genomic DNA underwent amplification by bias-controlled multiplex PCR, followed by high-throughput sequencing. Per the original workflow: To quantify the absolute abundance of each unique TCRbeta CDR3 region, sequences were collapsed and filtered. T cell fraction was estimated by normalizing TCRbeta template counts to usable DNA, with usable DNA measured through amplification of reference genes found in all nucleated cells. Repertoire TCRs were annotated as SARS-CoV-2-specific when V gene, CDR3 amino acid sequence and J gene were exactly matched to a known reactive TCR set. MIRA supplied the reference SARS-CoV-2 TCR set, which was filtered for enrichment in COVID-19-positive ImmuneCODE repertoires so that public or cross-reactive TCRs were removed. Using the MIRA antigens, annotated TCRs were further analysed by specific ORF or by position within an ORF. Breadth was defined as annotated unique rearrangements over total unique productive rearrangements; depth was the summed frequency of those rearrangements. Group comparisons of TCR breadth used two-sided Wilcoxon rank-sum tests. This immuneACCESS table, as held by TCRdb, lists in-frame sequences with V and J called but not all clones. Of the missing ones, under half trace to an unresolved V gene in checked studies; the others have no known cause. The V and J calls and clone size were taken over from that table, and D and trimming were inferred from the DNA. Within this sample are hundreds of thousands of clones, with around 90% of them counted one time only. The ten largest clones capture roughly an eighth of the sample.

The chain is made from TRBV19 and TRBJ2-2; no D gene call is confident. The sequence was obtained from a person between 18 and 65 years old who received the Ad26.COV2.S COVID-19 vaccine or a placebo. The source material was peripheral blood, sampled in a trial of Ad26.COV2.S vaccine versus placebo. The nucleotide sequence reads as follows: TGTGCCAGTAGTTCCCGGTTTACCGGGGAGCTGTTTTTT. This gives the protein CASSSRFTGELFF. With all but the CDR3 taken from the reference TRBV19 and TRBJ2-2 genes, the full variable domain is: DGGITQSPKYLFRKEGQNVTLSCEQNLNHDAMYWYRQDPGQGLRLIYYSQIVNDFQKGDIAEGYSVSREKKESFPLTVTSAQKNPTAFYLCASSSRFTGELFFGEGSRLTVL.